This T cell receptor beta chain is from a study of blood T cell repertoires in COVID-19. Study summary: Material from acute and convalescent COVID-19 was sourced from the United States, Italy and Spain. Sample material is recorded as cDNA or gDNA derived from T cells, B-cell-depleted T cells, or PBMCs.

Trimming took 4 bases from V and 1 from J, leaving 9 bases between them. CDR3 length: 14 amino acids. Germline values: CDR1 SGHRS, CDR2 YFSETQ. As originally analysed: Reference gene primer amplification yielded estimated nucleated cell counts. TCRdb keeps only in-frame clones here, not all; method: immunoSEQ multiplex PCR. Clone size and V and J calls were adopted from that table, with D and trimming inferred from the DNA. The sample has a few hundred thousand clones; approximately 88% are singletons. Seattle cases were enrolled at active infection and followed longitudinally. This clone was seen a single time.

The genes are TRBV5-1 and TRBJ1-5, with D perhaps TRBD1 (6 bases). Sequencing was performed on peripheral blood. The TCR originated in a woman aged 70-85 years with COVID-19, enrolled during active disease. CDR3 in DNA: TGCGCCAGCAGCCCGACAGGAAGCAATCAGCCCCAGCATTTT. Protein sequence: CASSPTGSNQPQHF.